The 14 T cell receptor beta chains listed next were all sequenced from one sample in a study of cytomegalovirus exposure and HLA in healthy donors. It was with 60 Vbeta and 13 Jbeta primers that the PCR ran. The protocol was immunoSEQ multiplex PCR, while the TCRdb copy is restricted to in-frame clones and leaves out a portion. The table has 120,000 or so clones, about 80% seen once. The sequencing sample was made of PBMCs. These receptors all stem from a male donor in good health and CMV-seronegative.

V and J are TRBV30 and TRBJ1-2; no clear D. Trimming cost V 0 bases and J 3 bases, with 17 bases left between them. The germline CDR1 and CDR2 sequences are GTSNPN and SVGIG (reference sequence). This CDR3 is 16 amino acids long. CDR3 sequence (DNA): TGTGCCTGGAGTGTTCTATGGCGGCCAGAACACTATGGCTACACCTTC. Translated, it gives CAWSVLWRPEHYGYTF.

On this clone itself: Germline is not matched at one junction end, which may reflect a read error. The chain links TRBV7-9 to TRBJ2-6, with D perhaps TRBD1 (5 bases). The CDR3 sequence is 14 residues long. Germline V lookup: CDR1 SEHNR, CDR2 FQNEAQ (reference sequence). The CDR3 loop is CASAENSGANGLTF. Here the CDR3 DNA reads TGTGCCAGCGCCGAAAACTCTGGGGCCAACGGCCTGACTTTC.

The chain recombines TRBV29-1 with TRBJ1-1; 7 bases line up with TRBD1. The CDR3 consists of 11 residues. CDR1 SQVTM and CDR2 ANQGSEA come from the germline V gene. V shed 5 bases, J shed 6 bases, and the junction held 3 bases outside the gene matches. CDR3 sequence reads: CSVHRGSEAFF. CDR3 nucleotide sequence: TGCAGCGTTCACAGGGGCTCTGAAGCTTTCTTT.

V and J are TRBV28 and TRBJ2-6; possibly TRBD1 for D (6 bases). Deletions cut 3 bases from V and 2 bases from J, with 8 bases between. CDR3 length: 15 amino acids. The germline V gene encodes CDR1 MDHEN and CDR2 SYDVKM. CDR3 sequence (DNA): TGTGCCAGCAGTTTCTCAGGGGCTGGGGCCAACGTCCTGACTTTC. This sequence encodes CASSFSGAGANVLTF.

This clone was counted a single time. The rearrangement joins TRBV5-5 to TRBJ2-7; possibly TRBD2 for D (6 bases). The V and J ends lost 0 bases and 4 bases respectively, with 11 bases between them. The CDR3 is 14 amino acids. From germline, CDR1 is SGHKS and CDR2 YYEKEE (reference sequence). In DNA, the CDR3 is TGTGCCAGCAGCTTGGCGGGGGTTACATACGAGCAGTACTTC. This codes for CASSLAGVTYEQYF.

The chain has TRBV25-1 and TRBJ2-5; D call uncertain. Germline loops: CDR1 MGHDK, CDR2 SYGVNS. The CDR3 has 15 residues. Trimming took 1 base from V and 5 from J, leaving 14 bases between them. CDR3: CASSEWAGSLETQYF. The CDR3 DNA sequence: TGTGCCAGCAGTGAATGGGCAGGATCGTTGGAGACCCAGTACTTC.

This clone has only one observation. The chain uses TRBV11-2 and TRBJ2-2, with D maybe TRBD1 (5 bases). The germline V and J ends were trimmed by 5 bases and 1 base, with 14 bases remaining between them. The CDR3 has 16 residues. The germline V gene encodes CDR1 SGHAT and CDR2 FQNNGV. As DNA, the CDR3 is TGTGCCAGCAGCCGGCCAGGGCCTCTGAACACCGGGGAGCTGTTTTTT. It codes for CASSRPGPLNTGELFF.

The chain links TRBV4-1 to TRBJ1-5; no clear D. V was shortened by 3 bases and J by 4 bases, with 13 bases between the two germline ends. Germline V gene data show CDR1 as MGHRA and CDR2 as YSYEKL. The CDR3 is 15 amino acids. CDR3 protein: CASSHAGLYNQPQHF. CDR3 coding DNA: TGCGCCAGCAGCCATGCCGGACTGTATAATCAGCCCCAGCATTTT.

The gene calls are TRBV11-1 and TRBJ1-1, with D tentatively TRBD1 (5 bases). The germline V gene encodes CDR1 SGHAT and CDR2 FQDESV (reference sequence). Trimming removed 2 bases from V and 4 bases from J, with 20 bases in between. CDR3 length: 17 residues. CDR3 sequence: CASSLSGRARGATEAFF. In DNA, the CDR3 is TGTGCCAGCAGCTTATCGGGGAGGGCCCGCGGGGCCACTGAAGCTTTCTTT.

CDR3 in amino acids: CASSHEISGGAGMGETQYF. CDR3 coding DNA: TGTGCCAGCAGCCACGAGATTAGCGGGGGGGCGGGCATGGGAGAGACCCAGTACTTC. This sequence joins TRBV7-8 and TRBJ2-5; 11 positions match TRBD2. The CDR3 extends over 19 amino acids. CDR1 is SGHVS, CDR2 FQNEAQ, per germline. V dropped 5 bases and J dropped 4; count of bases not matched to a gene: 18. Full variable domain (rest looked up from reference TRBV7-8 and TRBJ2-5): GAGVSQSPRYKVAKRGQDVALRCDPISGHVSLFWYQQALGQGPEFLTYFQNEAQLDKSGLPSDRFFAERPEGSVSTLKIQRTQQEDSAVYLCASSHEISGGAGMGETQYFGPGTRLLVL.

As to this clone: The germline gene is not matched at one end of the junction; a read error may be the cause. The chain couples TRBV7-9 to TRBJ1-1, with 9 bases fitting TRBD1. The CDR3 loop spans 18 amino acids. Germline CDR1 and CDR2: SEHNR and FQNEAQ (reference sequence). CDR3: CSSSRMTGGTVRTTEAFF. CDR3 DNA: TGTTCCAGCAGCCGGATGACAGGGGGTACGGTGAGAACCACTGAAGCTTTCTTT. Filled out from reference TRBV7-9 and TRBJ1-1, the complete variable domain reads DTGVSQNPRHKITKRGQNVTFRCDPISEHNRLYWYRQTLGQGPEFLTYFQNEAQLEKSRLLSDRFSAERPKGSFSTLEIQRTEQGDSAMYLCSSSRMTGGTVRTTEAFFGQGTRLTVV.

The CDR3 is CASSYRRPRNSPLHF. The DNA of the CDR3 is TGTGCCAGCAGTTACAGGCGGCCAAGGAATTCACCCCTCCACTTT. This chain links TRBV6-5 with TRBJ1-6; D is unresolved. The V gene lost 2 bases and the J gene lost 7 bases, with 12 bases spanning the gap. The CDR3 length is 15 residues. The germline V gene has CDR1 MNHEY and CDR2 SVGAGI.

This chain connects TRBV5-1 to TRBJ1-2, with D possibly being TRBD1 (5 bases). With 6 bases removed from V and 2 bases from J, the gap between germline ends came to 17 bases. CDR3 length: 15 residues. CDR1 SGHRS and CDR2 YFSETQ come from the germline V gene. The CDR3 reads CASNQRRGRNYGYTF. In nucleotides, the CDR3 is TGCGCCAGCAACCAAAGGAGGGGCCGAAACTATGGCTACACCTTC.

V usage is TRBV6-5 and J usage is TRBJ2-7; possible D gene TRBD2, 5 bases. Germline CDR1 reads MNHEY; CDR2 reads SVGAGI. The CDR3 has 13 residues. Between the trimmed V and J ends, which lost 2 bases and 7 bases, there was a span of 12 bases. CDR3 in DNA: TGTGCCAGCAGTTACAAAGGACTGGAAGAGCAGTACTTC. This codes for CASSYKGLEEQYF.